Sequencing of this TCR beta chain was carried out in a study of beta chain features in type 1 diabetes. The germline gives CDR1 SGHDN, CDR2 FVKESK. V dropped 6 bases and J dropped 3 bases, with 18 bases sitting between them. The length of the CDR3 is 16 residues. Of the isolated RNA, all was reverse transcribed, and so the sequenced material was expressed TCRB transcripts. Using immunoSEQ multiplex PCR, the repertoire was profiled, and TCRdb retains in-frame clones only, with some absent. The table includes 500,000 to 800,000 clones, around 12% detected once. This clone was counted between two and nine times. Its antigen is not identified. Regarding the study as a whole: People with Type 1 diabetes carried modestly yet significantly shorter TCRB CDR3s in all four CD4+ subsets.

Material for sequencing was naive CD4+ T cells from blood. The receptor's source is a man aged 30 to 39 with type 1 diabetes. This chain connects TRBV14 to TRBJ2-1, with D tentatively TRBD1 (6 bases). DNA for the CDR3: TGTGCCAGCAGTCCCATAGGCGGACAGAACTACAATGAGCAGTTCTTC. The encoded protein is CASSPIGGQNYNEQFF.